This T cell receptor (beta chain) came from a study of cytomegalovirus exposure and HLA in healthy donors. Study observations and caveats: Productive rates of about 87% or about 30% were seen for most TCR beta V segments in an earlier analysis. Per a later analysis, HLA-associated TCR beta chains showed more clonal expansion than other, equally common TCR beta chains.

It was with 60 Vbeta and 13 Jbeta primers that the PCR ran. This table comes from immunoSEQ multiplex PCR, and its TCRdb copy is limited to in-frame clones, with some not included. The data contain some 70,000 clones, 75% to 90% of them singletons. The germline V and J ends were trimmed by 5 bases and 7 bases, with 17 bases remaining between them. CDR3 size: 14 residues. The germline CDR1 and CDR2 sequences are SNHLY and FYNNEI. Concerning this clone itself: Its antigen is as yet unknown.

The V and J genes are TRBV2 and TRBJ1-1; D gene uncertain. What was sequenced was PBMCs. The sequence was collected from a human donor in good health. The CDR3 protein is CASSLTRVEGEAFF. Written as DNA, the CDR3 is TGTGCCAGCAGTTTGACCCGGGTCGAGGGTGAAGCTTTCTTT. Looking up the rest from reference TRBV2 and TRBJ1-1 gives the full variable domain: EPEVTQTPSHQVTQMGQEVILRCVPISNHLYFYWYRQILGQKVEFLVSFYNNEISEKSEIFDDQFSVERPDGSNFTLKIRSTKLEDSAMYFCASSLTRVEGEAFFGQGTRLTVV.